The clone carrying this TCR beta chain has a handful of counts. The antigen is unknown. The sample comes from a study of T cell responses to AZD1222 COVID-19 vaccine. Overall study findings and caveats: In the spike-specific TCR repertoire, nearly half reportedly target unmutated variant regions.

Repertoires were generated with immunoSEQ multiplex PCR, while TCRdb's copy carries only in-frame clones and drops some. Here the sample spans roughly 100,000 clones, about 90% being singletons. Germline lookup yields CDR1 SGHAT and CDR2 FQNNGV. J lost 4 bases, V lost 2 bases, and 5 bases had no gene match. The CDR3 totals 16 residues. The sequencing used peripheral blood, collected on day 0 of AZD1222 vaccination. The rearrangement uses TRBV11-2 and TRBJ1-2, with TRBD1 matching 12 bases. The receptor comes from an adult in good health. The CDR3 is CASSLLGQGAGYGYTF. The CDR3 nucleotides are TGTGCCAGCAGCTTACTGGGACAGGGGGCCGGCTATGGCTACACCTTC.